This T cell receptor (beta chain) came from a study of blood T cell repertoires in COVID-19. In the study overall: Samples of COVID-19 (acute and convalescent) were obtained from the United States, Italy and Spain. The analysed material was cDNA or gDNA that came from T cells, B-cell-depleted T cells, or PBMCs.

This CDR3 comprises 15 residues. J gave up 2 bases and V 5 bases, and 5 bases lay outside the gene matches. Germline lookup yields CDR1 MDHEN and CDR2 SYDVKM. Study processing details: Using reference gene primer amplification, nucleated cell counts were estimated. The repertoire was sequenced with immunoSEQ multiplex PCR; TCRdb's copy has only in-frame clones and lacks some. The V and J calls and clone size are taken from that table; D and trimming were inferred from the DNA. The profile shows 53,000 or so clones, approximately 80% of them singletons. This clonotype originated in a man in his sixties or seventies with active or convalescent COVID-19. The specimen sequenced was peripheral blood. V is TRBV28 and J is TRBJ1-5; 8 nucleotides align to TRBD1. In DNA, the CDR3 is TGTGCCAGCAGTCCAGGGGGCACAGGCAATCAGCCCCAGCATTTT. Its translation: CASSPGGTGNQPQHF.